This TCR beta chain was found in a study of T cells in narcolepsy. Germline V gene data show CDR1 as SGHNT and CDR2 as YYREEE (reference sequence). This CDR3 spans 13 amino acids. Trimming removed 4 bases from V and 7 bases from J; junction bases left unmatched: 4. The method was immunoSEQ multiplex PCR; TCRdb's version includes in-frame clones alone and lacks a portion of them. The sample records 20,000 to 25,000 clones, around 81% being singletons. Sequenced: memory (CD45RA-) CD4+ T cells from blood. This rearrangement joins TRBV5-4 to TRBJ1-1; 10 nucleotides align to TRBD1. The clonotype was recovered from a human donor in good health. CDR3 nucleotides: TGTGCCAGCAGCCCGGGACAGGGGAATGAAGCTTTCTTT. It encodes CASSPGQGNEAFF.